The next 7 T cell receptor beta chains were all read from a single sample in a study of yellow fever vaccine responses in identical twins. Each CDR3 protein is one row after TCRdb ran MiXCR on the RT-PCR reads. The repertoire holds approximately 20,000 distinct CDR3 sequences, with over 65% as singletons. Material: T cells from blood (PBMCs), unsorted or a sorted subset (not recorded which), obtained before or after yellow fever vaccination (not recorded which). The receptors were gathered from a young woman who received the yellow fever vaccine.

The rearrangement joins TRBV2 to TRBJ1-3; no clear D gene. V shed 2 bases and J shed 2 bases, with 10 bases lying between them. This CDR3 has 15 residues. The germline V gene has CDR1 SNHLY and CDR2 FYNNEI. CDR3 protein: CASSELGTPGNTIYF. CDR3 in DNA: TGTGCCAGCAGTGAATTAGGCACCCCTGGAAACACCATATATTTT.

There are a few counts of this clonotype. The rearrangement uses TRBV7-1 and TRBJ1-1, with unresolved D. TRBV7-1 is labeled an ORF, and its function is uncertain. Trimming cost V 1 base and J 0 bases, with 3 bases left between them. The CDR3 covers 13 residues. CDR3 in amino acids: CASSSEMNTEAFF. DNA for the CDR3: TGTGCCAGCAGCTCAGAAATGAACACTGAAGCTTTCTTT.

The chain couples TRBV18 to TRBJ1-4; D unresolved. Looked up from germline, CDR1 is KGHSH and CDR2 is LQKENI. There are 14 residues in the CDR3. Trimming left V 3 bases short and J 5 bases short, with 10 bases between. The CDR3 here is CASSPGRENEKLFF. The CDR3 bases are TGTGCCAGCTCACCGGGGAGGGAAAATGAAAAACTGTTTTTT.

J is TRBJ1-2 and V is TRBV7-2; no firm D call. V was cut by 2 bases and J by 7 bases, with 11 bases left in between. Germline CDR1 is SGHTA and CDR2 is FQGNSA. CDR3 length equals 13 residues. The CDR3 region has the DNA TGTGCCAGCAGCTTATACCTCGGAGCTGGCTACACCTTC. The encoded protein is CASSLYLGAGYTF.

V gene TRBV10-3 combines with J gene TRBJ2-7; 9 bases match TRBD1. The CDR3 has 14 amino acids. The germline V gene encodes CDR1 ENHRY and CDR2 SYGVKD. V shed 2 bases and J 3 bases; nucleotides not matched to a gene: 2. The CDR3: CAISEMGQGYEQYF. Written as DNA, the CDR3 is TGTGCCATCAGTGAGATGGGACAGGGCTACGAGCAGTACTTC.

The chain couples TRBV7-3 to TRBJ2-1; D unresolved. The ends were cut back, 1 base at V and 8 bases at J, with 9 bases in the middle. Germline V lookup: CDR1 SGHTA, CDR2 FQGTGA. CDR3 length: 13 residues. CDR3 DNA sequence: TGTGCCAGCAGCTTAATTGTGATGGATGAGCAGTTCTTC. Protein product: CASSLIVMDEQFF.

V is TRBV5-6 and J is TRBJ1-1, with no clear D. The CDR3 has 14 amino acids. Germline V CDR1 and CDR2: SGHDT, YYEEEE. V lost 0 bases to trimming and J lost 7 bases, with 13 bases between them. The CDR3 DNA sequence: TGTGCCAGCAGCTTGGATGGGAGCCTCCTTGAAGCTTTCTTT. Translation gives CASSLDGSLLEAFF.